The next 10 T cell receptor beta chains were all read from a single sample in a study of T cell changes during pregnancy in multiple sclerosis. Some clones are missing from TCRdb's copy, which holds only in-frame ones; the method was immunoSEQ multiplex PCR. The sample has under 75,000 clones, approximately 90% seen once; the top ten hold around 3%. The sequenced sample was peripheral blood, obtained in the third trimester of pregnancy. The receptors here all came from a female donor in good health, enrolled as a control in a pregnancy study.

This clone was counted a single time. The chain is built from TRBV6-5 and TRBJ1-2, with D perhaps TRBD1 (5 bases). Germline V gene lookup returns CDR1 MNHEY and CDR2 SVGAGI. The CDR3 length is 13 residues. V was cut by 7 bases and J by 3 bases, with 12 bases left in between. This chain's CDR3 is CASKGTGYYGYTF. The CDR3 DNA is TGTGCCAGCAAGGGAACAGGCTACTATGGCTACACCTTC.

The chain joins TRBV19 to TRBJ1-2; 7 bases line up with TRBD1. The CDR3 spans 14 residues. Trimming took 5 bases from V and 4 from J; bases not matched to a gene: 7. Germline CDR1 reads LNHDA; CDR2 reads SQIVND (reference sequence). The CDR3 loop is CASSPRGHSYGYTF. The CDR3 DNA sequence: TGTGCCAGTAGTCCAAGGGGGCACAGCTATGGCTACACCTTC.

V and J are TRBV11-2 and TRBJ1-3; D gene ambiguous. This CDR3 region has 14 residues. Germline-derived CDR1 and CDR2 are SGHAT and FQNNGV. The V end lost 8 bases, the J end lost 0 bases, and 11 bases lay between the germline ends. CDR3 nucleotide sequence: TGTGCCAGCGGGTTGGAGGTCTCTGGAAACACCATATATTTT. Protein sequence: CASGLEVSGNTIYF.

This clone was found a few times. The chain employs TRBV9 and TRBJ1-2; 7 bases line up with TRBD1. The CDR3 covers 16 residues. Germline V gene sequence: CDR1 SGDLS, CDR2 YYNGEE. The J segment lost 5 bases and the V segment lost 3 bases, leaving 13 bases of the junction unmatched. The CDR3 loop is CASSALDREVLYGYTF. The DNA for the CDR3 is TGTGCCAGCAGCGCCTTAGACAGGGAGGTATTGTATGGCTACACCTTC. Full variable domain (outside the CDR3, taken from reference TRBV9 and TRBJ1-2): DSGVTQTPKHLITATGQRVTLRCSPRSGDLSVYWYQQSLDQGLQFLIQYYNGEERAKGNILERFSAQQFPDLHSELNLSSLELGDSALYFCASSALDREVLYGYTFGSGTRLTVV.

The V call is TRBV9, the J call TRBJ2-1; the D is unclear. Trimming took off 0 bases at V and 5 bases at J, with 6 bases between the two ends. The CDR3 contains 13 residues. Germline CDR1 reads SGDLS; CDR2 reads YYNGEE. CDR3 coding DNA: TGTGCCAGCAGCGTAGCCCTAAACAATGAGCAGTTCTTC. Its protein product is CASSVALNNEQFF.

The chain couples TRBV7-6 to TRBJ2-2, with 8 bases that match TRBD1. Germline V gene sequence: CDR1 SGHVS, CDR2 FNYEAQ. The CDR3 covers 17 residues. The ends lost 2 bases at V and 1 base at J; junction bases unmatched: 6. In DNA, the CDR3 is TGTGCCAGCAGCTTATTCGCCGACAGGGGGAACACCGGGGAGCTGTTTTTT. Translated, it gives CASSLFADRGNTGELFF.

The rearrangement joins TRBV18 to TRBJ2-3, with 10 nucleotides matching TRBD1. J lost 4 bases, V lost 4 bases, and 14 bases had no gene match. The CDR3 totals 18 residues. Germline CDR1 and CDR2: KGHSH and LQKENI. The CDR3 loop is CASSLTAPTGGISDTQYF. CDR3 DNA sequence: TGTGCCAGCTCACTAACCGCCCCGACAGGGGGCATATCAGATACGCAGTATTTT.

The chain couples TRBV7-2 to TRBJ2-7, with D maybe TRBD2 (5 bases). CDR3 length: 14 residues. The germline V gene has CDR1 SGHTA and CDR2 FQGNSA. V shed 1 base and J shed 1 base, with 8 bases lying between them. Here the CDR3 DNA reads TGTGCCAGCAGCTTAGGAGGGATTTCCTACGAGCAGTACTTC. It yields the protein CASSLGGISYEQYF.

CDR3: CASSYSNRVQGYTF. The DNA of the CDR3 is TGTGCCAGCAGTTACTCGAACAGGGTTCAAGGCTACACCTTC. The J gene is TRBJ1-2, the V gene TRBV6-5; maybe TRBD1 (6 bases). Trimming took 0 bases from V and 8 from J, leaving 13 bases between them. Germline V gene data show CDR1 as MNHEY and CDR2 as SVGAGI. The CDR3 is made up of 14 amino acids.

The table lists this clone with a few counts. The chain couples TRBV2 to TRBJ2-3; D is unclear. V lost 5 bases and J lost 0, with 12 bases in between. This CDR3 contains 15 residues. The germline CDR1 and CDR2 sequences are SNHLY and FYNNEI. The CDR3 loop reads CASSRQATSTDTQYF. CDR3 nucleotide sequence: TGTGCCAGCAGTAGGCAGGCCACTAGCACAGATACGCAGTATTTT. The variable domain in full, completed from reference TRBV2 and TRBJ2-3, reads EPEVTQTPSHQVTQMGQEVILRCVPISNHLYFYWYRQILGQKVEFLVSFYNNEISEKSEIFDDQFSVERPDGSNFTLKIRSTKLEDSAMYFCASSRQATSTDTQYFGPGTRLTVL.